A selection of T cell receptor beta chains follows, all from one sample in a study of CD8+ T cells in alopecia areata. The table came from immunoSEQ multiplex PCR; TCRdb's copy has only in-frame clones and leaves some out. This table has approximately 100,000 clones, 35% to 45% appearing once. The sample comprised CD4+ T cells sorted from blood. The receptors stem from a human donor with alopecia areata. The CDR3 runs from the conserved cysteine through the conserved F or W. Fields, in order: clone size, V gene, J gene, D gene, CDR3 DNA, CDR3 protein. A D gene is named only where the DNA matches it firmly. Only part of the rows carry a size: once, few, many, or a class if the clone is expanded.

clone_size: few; v_call: TRBV28; j_call: TRBJ2-3; d_call: TRBD2; cdr3_nt: TGTGCCAGCAGACTAGCGGGGGGCCCCGATACGCAGTATTTT; cdr3_aa: CASRLAGGPDTQYF
clone_size: few; v_call: TRBV29-1; j_call: TRBJ1-1; d_call: .; cdr3_nt: TGCAGCGTTGCCCAGAACACTGAAGCTTTCTTT; cdr3_aa: CSVAQNTEAFF
clone_size: .; v_call: TRBV30; j_call: TRBJ1-2; d_call: .; cdr3_nt: TGTGCCTGGAGTGTACTCGGACAGAACTATGGCTACACCTTC; cdr3_aa: CAWSVLGQNYGYTF
clone_size: few; v_call: TRBV21-1; j_call: TRBJ1-5; d_call: .; cdr3_nt: TGTGCCAGCCGACAGTTTAGCAATCAGCCCCAGCATTTT; cdr3_aa: CASRQFSNQPQHF
clone_size: .; v_call: TRBV27; j_call: TRBJ2-7; d_call: .; cdr3_nt: TGTGCCAGCAGTATGACAGGCTACGAGCAGTACTTC; cdr3_aa: CASSMTGYEQYF
clone_size: few; v_call: TRBV29-1; j_call: TRBJ2-5; d_call: .; cdr3_nt: TGCAGCGTTGAAGGGTTACTAGAAGAGACCCAGTACTTC; cdr3_aa: CSVEGLLEETQYF
clone_size: once; v_call: TRBV2; j_call: TRBJ2-4; d_call: .; cdr3_nt: TGTGCCAGCAGCTATGACTCGGACTCGCACTTC; cdr3_aa: CASSYDSDSHF
clone_size: few; v_call: TRBV28; j_call: TRBJ2-7; d_call: TRBD1; cdr3_nt: TGTGCCAGCAGTTCCGGACAGGGTGTCTACGAGCAGTACTTC; cdr3_aa: CASSSGQGVYEQYF
clone_size: .; v_call: TRBV30; j_call: TRBJ1-2; d_call: .; cdr3_nt: TGTGCCTGGAAGGGGAGCCCAACAGGGATGGATGGCTACACCTTC; cdr3_aa: CAWKGSPTGMDGYTF
clone_size: few; v_call: TRBV29-1; j_call: TRBJ2-3; d_call: .; cdr3_nt: TGCAGCGCCGAGGGACGGGACACAGATACGCAGTATTTT; cdr3_aa: CSAEGRDTDTQYF
clone_size: few; v_call: TRBV29-1; j_call: TRBJ2-2; d_call: TRBD1; cdr3_nt: TGCAGCGGTCGGGACAGTGCGAACACCGGGGAGCTGTTTTTT; cdr3_aa: CSGRDSANTGELFF
clone_size: once; v_call: TRBV11-2; j_call: TRBJ2-2; d_call: .; cdr3_nt: TGTGCCAGCAGCTTAGTGGGCGGAAACACCGGGGAGCTGTTTTTT; cdr3_aa: CASSLVGGNTGELFF
clone_size: .; v_call: TRBV29-1; j_call: TRBJ2-7; d_call: .; cdr3_nt: TGCAGCGTCCGTCAAAGTTACGAGCAGTACTTC; cdr3_aa: CSVRQSYEQYF
clone_size: .; v_call: TRBV23-1; j_call: TRBJ2-2; d_call: .; cdr3_nt: TGCGCCAGCAGGACGCCCAGGGCGGATGCCGGGGAGCTGTTTTTT; cdr3_aa: CASRTPRADAGELFF
clone_size: .; v_call: TRBV7-9; j_call: TRBJ2-1; d_call: .; cdr3_nt: TGTGCCAGCAGCTCGACCAATGAGCAGTTCTTC; cdr3_aa: CASSSTNEQFF
clone_size: .; v_call: TRBV29-1; j_call: TRBJ2-7; d_call: .; cdr3_nt: TGCAGCGTTGGGGACGGAACCTACGAGCAGTACTTC; cdr3_aa: CSVGDGTYEQYF
clone_size: few; v_call: TRBV4-2; j_call: TRBJ2-7; d_call: .; cdr3_nt: TGTGCCAGCAGCCAACCTTTAGCCGTCTACGAGCAGTACTTC; cdr3_aa: CASSQPLAVYEQYF
clone_size: .; v_call: TRBV29-1; j_call: TRBJ2-5; d_call: TRBD1; cdr3_nt: TGCAGCGTTGAGGACAGGGGTGGAGAGACCCAGTACTTC; cdr3_aa: CSVEDRGGETQYF
clone_size: .; v_call: TRBV6-5; j_call: TRBJ1-5; d_call: .; cdr3_nt: TGTGCCAGCAGTTCCTCTTACAGGGTCAATCAGCCCCAGCATTTT; cdr3_aa: CASSSSYRVNQPQHF
clone_size: .; v_call: TRBV15; j_call: TRBJ2-5; d_call: .; cdr3_nt: TGTGCCACCAGCAGAGATCAACAGGGAGGGGAGACCCAGTACTTC; cdr3_aa: CATSRDQQGGETQYF
clone_size: .; v_call: TRBV10-3; j_call: TRBJ1-2; d_call: TRBD1; cdr3_nt: TGTGCCATCAGCCCCTCTTCGGGGACAGGGGAAGGAAACTATGGCTACACCTTC; cdr3_aa: CAISPSSGTGEGNYGYTF
clone_size: .; v_call: TRBV5-4; j_call: TRBJ1-2; d_call: .; cdr3_nt: TGTGCCAGCAGCCACCGGGGGGGGGCGGCTGGCTACACCTTC; cdr3_aa: CASSHRGGAAGYTF
clone_size: .; v_call: TRBV29-1; j_call: TRBJ2-3; d_call: .; cdr3_nt: TGCAGCGTTTCCCGGGACTCGCGAAGTGATACGCAGTATTTT; cdr3_aa: CSVSRDSRSDTQYF
clone_size: few; v_call: TRBV7-2; j_call: TRBJ1-2; d_call: .; cdr3_nt: TGTGCCAGCAGCTTAGATGGCATATTCTATGGCTACACCTTC; cdr3_aa: CASSLDGIFYGYTF
clone_size: .; v_call: TRBV28; j_call: TRBJ2-7; d_call: TRBD2; cdr3_nt: TGTGCCAGCAGTGGGACTAGCGGGAGCCTGGACTACGAGCAGTACTTC; cdr3_aa: CASSGTSGSLDYEQYF